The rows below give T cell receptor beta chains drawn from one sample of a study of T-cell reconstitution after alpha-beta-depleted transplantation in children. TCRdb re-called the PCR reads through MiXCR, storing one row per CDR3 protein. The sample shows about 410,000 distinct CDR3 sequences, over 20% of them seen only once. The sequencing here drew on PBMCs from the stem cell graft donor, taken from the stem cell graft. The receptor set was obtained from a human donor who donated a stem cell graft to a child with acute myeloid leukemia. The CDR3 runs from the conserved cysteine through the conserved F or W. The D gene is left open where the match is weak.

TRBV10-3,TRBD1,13,CAINRDRVETQYF
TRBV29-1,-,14,CSVGTDSTPYEQYF
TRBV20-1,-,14,CSARAPSEPYEQYF
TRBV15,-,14,CATSRDRVLYEQYF
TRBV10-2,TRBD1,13,CASSKTGDNEQFF
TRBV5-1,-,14,CASSLRAQAYEQYF
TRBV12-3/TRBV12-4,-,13,CASSRTTYNEQFF
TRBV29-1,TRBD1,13,CSVEGQEDTEAFF
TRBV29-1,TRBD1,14,CSVLWLGQGYEQYF
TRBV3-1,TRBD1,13,CASTGTGGDGYTF
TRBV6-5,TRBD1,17,CASSYREGQGARNEQFF
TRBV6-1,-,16,CASSEQPDNSNQPQHF
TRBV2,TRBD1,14,CASSWDRGAYEQYF
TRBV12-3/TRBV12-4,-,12,CASSWVNNEQFF
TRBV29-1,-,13,CSGTRGSDTEAFF
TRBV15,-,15,CATSRSGQYQETQYF
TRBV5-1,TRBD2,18,CASSVLTSGRARTDTQYF
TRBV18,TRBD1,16,CASSLQTGTPSDTQYF
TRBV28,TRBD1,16,CASSPPGQGTYNEQFF
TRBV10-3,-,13,CAISDFSGGELFF
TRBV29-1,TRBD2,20,CSVESALAAKPTSSYNEQFF
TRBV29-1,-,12,CSVGPRGTEAFF
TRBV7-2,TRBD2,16,CASSQRGLAGTGELFF
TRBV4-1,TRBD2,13,CASSQGLVYEQYF
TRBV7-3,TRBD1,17,CASSPKPRPGGTDTQYF
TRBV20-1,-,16,CSARGIRGGSYNEQFF
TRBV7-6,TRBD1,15,CASTSTGQGTDTQYF
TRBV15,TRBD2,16,CATSRGERGPYNEQFF
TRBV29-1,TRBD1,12,CSVGDRVYEQYF
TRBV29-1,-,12,CSAKGPHNEQFF
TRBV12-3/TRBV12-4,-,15,CASTQAGTPQETQYF
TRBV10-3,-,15,CAISESADSYNEQFF
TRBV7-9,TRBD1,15,CASSKRDRVVGEQFF
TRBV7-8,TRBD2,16,CASSWGLAGSKNIQYF
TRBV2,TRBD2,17,CASSGTSGRPGPNEQFF
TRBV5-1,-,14,CASSYGGHQETQYF
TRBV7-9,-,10,CAVSPGIQYF
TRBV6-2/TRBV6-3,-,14,CASSYLGYDQPQHF
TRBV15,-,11,CATSDTYEQYF
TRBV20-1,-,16,CSARSGLARGHNEQFF
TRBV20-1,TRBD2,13,CSAPTSEGETQYF
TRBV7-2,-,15,CASSLGLIMSYEQYF
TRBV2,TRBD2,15,CASSEEAGGVDTQYF